Listed here are 10 T cell receptor beta chains from one sample, sequenced in a study of blood T cell repertoires in COVID-19. Only in-frame clones appear in the TCRdb table, and some are missing; sequencing was by immunoSEQ multiplex PCR. The sample shows around 170,000 clones, approximately 88% of them seen only once. Sequences were obtained from peripheral blood. Receptors originate from a woman aged 30 to 39 with acute or convalescent COVID-19.

The chain has TRBV5-1 and TRBJ1-1; TRBD1 aligns across 12 bases. This CDR3 has 16 amino acids. Germline CDR1 reads SGHRS; CDR2 reads YFSETQ. Trimming took 4 bases from V and 5 from J; bases not matched to a gene: 9. The chain's CDR3 is CASSTGTGGSWTEAFF. CDR3 coding DNA: TGCGCCAGCAGCACCGGGACAGGGGGCAGTTGGACTGAAGCTTTCTTT.

This rearrangement joins TRBV6-5 to TRBJ2-6, with D unclear. The CDR3 consists of 13 residues. V gave up 6 bases and J gave up 2 bases, with 5 bases separating them. Germline V gives CDR1 MNHEY, CDR2 SVGAGI. The CDR3 protein is CASSNPGANVLTF. The CDR3 DNA is TGTGCCAGCAGCAATCCTGGGGCCAACGTCCTGACTTTC.

This clone was counted a few times. The chain employs TRBV11-1 and TRBJ2-7; D is possibly TRBD2 (6 bases). The ends were cut back, 6 bases at V and 3 bases at J, with 18 bases in the middle. CDR1 is SGHAT and CDR2 is FQDESV in the germline V gene (reference sequence). The CDR3 has 15 amino acids. CDR3 coding DNA: TGTGCCAGCAGATCCCCCGGGAGATGCATCTACGAGCAGTACTTC. Translation: CASRSPGRCIYEQYF.

In regard to this clone: At the DNA level, this CDR3 is encoded by other sequences in the same sample as well. This chain uses TRBV28 with TRBJ1-2; D gene uncertain. Germline CDR1 and CDR2: MDHEN and SYDVKM. V lost 7 bases and J 4 bases, leaving 10 bases between the germline ends. There are 12 residues in the CDR3. The CDR3 protein is CASTSEGYGYTF. The CDR3 DNA is TGTGCCAGCACTTCCGAGGGCTATGGCTACACCTTC.

The gene calls are TRBV5-1 and TRBJ2-5; D uncertain. Trimming removed 0 bases from V and 2 bases from J, with 11 bases in between. The CDR3 is 15 residues long. Germline values: CDR1 SGHRS, CDR2 YFSETQ. In nucleotides, the CDR3 is TGCGCCAGCAGCTTGGATCGGGTCCTACAAGAGACCCAGTACTTC. It is translated as CASSLDRVLQETQYF. Full variable domain (remainder filled in from reference TRBV5-1 and TRBJ2-5): KAGVTQTPRYLIKTRGQQVTLSCSPISGHRSVSWYQQTPGQGLQFLFEYFSETQRNKGNFPGRFSGRQFSNSRSEMNVSTLELGDSALYLCASSLDRVLQETQYFGPGTRLLVL.

This clone appeared once. The chain recombines TRBV7-2 with TRBJ2-7, with a possible D match to TRBD2 (6 bases). CDR1 is SGHTA, CDR2 FQGNSA, per germline. The CDR3 is 14 residues long. V was clipped by 1 base and J by 5 bases, with 12 bases between them. CDR3 loop: CASSLVRGGNEQYF. CDR3 bases: TGTGCCAGCAGCTTAGTAAGGGGAGGTAACGAGCAGTACTTC.

V and J are TRBV27 and TRBJ2-3; tentatively, D is TRBD1 (5 bases). Germline V gene sequence: CDR1 MNHEY, CDR2 SMNVEV (reference sequence). The CDR3 extends over 13 amino acids. Trimming stripped 6 bases from V and 4 bases from J, with 11 bases between. The CDR3 region is CASRPRGSDTQYF. Written as DNA, the CDR3 is TGTGCCAGCAGACCTAGGGGATCAGATACGCAGTATTTT.

The V call is TRBV7-9, the J call TRBJ1-1, with TRBD1 as a possible D gene (5 bases). Trimming left V 5 bases short and J 4 bases short, with 14 bases between. The CDR3 totals 14 residues. Germline lookup yields CDR1 SEHNR and CDR2 FQNEAQ (reference sequence). In DNA, the CDR3 is TGTGCCAGCAGCCAGACGGGGGTTGGCACTGAAGCTTTCTTT. This translates into CASSQTGVGTEAFF.

This sequence joins TRBV27 and TRBJ1-5; D gene uncertain. The germline V and J ends were trimmed by 3 bases and 5 bases, with 8 bases remaining between them. Germline CDR1 MNHEY, CDR2 SMNVEV (reference sequence). This CDR3 has 13 residues. CDR3 nucleotide sequence: TGTGCCAGCAGTTTCAGGCTTGATCAGCCCCAGCATTTT. It yields the protein CASSFRLDQPQHF.

The chain carries TRBV2 and TRBJ2-4, with 15 bases that match TRBD2. CDR1 is SNHLY and CDR2 is FYNNEI in the germline V gene. Losses at the gene ends were 9 bases for V and 8 bases for J; bases not matched to a gene: 8. This CDR3 contains 15 residues. This chain's CDR3 is CASSGTSGRRDIQYF. The CDR3 DNA reads as TGTGCCAGTTCCGGGACTAGCGGGAGGCGGGACATTCAGTACTTC.